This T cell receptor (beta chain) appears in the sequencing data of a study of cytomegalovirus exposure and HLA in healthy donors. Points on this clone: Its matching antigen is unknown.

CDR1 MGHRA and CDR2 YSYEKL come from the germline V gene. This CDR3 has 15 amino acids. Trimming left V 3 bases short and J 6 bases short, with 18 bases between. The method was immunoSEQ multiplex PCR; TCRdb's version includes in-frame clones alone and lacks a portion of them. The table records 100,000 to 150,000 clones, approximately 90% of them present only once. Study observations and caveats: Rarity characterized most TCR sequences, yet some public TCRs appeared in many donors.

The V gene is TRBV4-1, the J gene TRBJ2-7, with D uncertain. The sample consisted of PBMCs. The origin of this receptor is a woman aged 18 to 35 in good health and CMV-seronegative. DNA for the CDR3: TGCGCCAGCAGCCACCCTGCAGCGCGGCTCGGCGAGCAGTACTTC. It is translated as CASSHPAARLGEQYF.